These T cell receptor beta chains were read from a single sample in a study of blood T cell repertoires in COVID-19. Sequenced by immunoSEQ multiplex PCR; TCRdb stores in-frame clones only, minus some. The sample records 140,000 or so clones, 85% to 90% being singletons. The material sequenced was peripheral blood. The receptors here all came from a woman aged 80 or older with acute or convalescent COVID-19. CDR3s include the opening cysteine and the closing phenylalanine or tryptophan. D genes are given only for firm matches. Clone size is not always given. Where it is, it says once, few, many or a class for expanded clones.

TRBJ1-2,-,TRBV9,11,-,CASSASYGYTF,TGTGCCAGCAGCGCGTCCTATGGCTACACCTTC
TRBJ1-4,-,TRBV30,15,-,CAWSEIGNPTGKLFF,TGTGCCTGGAGTGAGATTGGAAATCCCACGGGAAAACTGTTTTTT
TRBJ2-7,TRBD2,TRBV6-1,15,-,CASRTSGGASYEQYF,TGTGCCAGCAGGACAAGCGGGGGGGCCTCCTACGAGCAGTACTTC
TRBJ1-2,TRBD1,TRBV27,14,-,CASRQTGRQGGYTF,TGTGCCAGCAGGCAGACAGGGCGCCAAGGTGGCTACACCTTC
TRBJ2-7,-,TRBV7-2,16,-,CASSPHPPTVSYEQYF,TGTGCCAGCAGCCCGCACCCACCGACAGTTTCCTACGAGCAGTACTTC
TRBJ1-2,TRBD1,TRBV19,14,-,CASRGGDRVGGYTF,TGTGCCAGTAGGGGAGGGGACAGGGTAGGAGGCTACACCTTC
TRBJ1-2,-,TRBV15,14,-,CATSRDPVNYGYTF,TGTGCCACCAGCAGAGATCCGGTTAACTATGGCTACACCTTC
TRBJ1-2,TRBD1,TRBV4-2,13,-,CASSQVRGRGYTF,TGTGCCAGCAGCCAAGTAAGGGGGCGCGGCTACACCTTC
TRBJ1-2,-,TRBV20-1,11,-,CSASPGLGYTF,TGCAGTGCTAGCCCAGGGTTGGGCTACACCTTC
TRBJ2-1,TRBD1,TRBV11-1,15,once,CASSLLQGLDNEQFF,TGTGCCAGCAGCTTATTACAGGGGTTAGACAATGAGCAGTTCTTC
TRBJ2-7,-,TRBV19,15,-,CASSSIAESAYEQYF,TGTGCCAGTAGTAGTATAGCGGAATCAGCCTACGAGCAGTACTTC
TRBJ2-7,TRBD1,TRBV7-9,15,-,CASSFETTGPYEQYF,TGTGCCAGCAGCTTCGAGACGACAGGGCCCTACGAGCAGTACTTC
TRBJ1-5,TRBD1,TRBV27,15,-,CASSKNRGNNQPQHF,TGTGCCAGCAGTAAAAACAGGGGAAATAATCAGCCCCAGCATTTT
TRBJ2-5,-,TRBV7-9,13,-,CASSFGAAETQYF,TGTGCCAGCAGCTTTGGGGCAGCAGAGACCCAGTACTTC
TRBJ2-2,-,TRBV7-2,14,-,CASRMGGADGELFF,TGTGCCAGCAGAATGGGGGGGGCGGACGGGGAGCTGTTTTTT
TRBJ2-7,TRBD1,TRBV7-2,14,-,CASSLRTGDYEQYF,TGTGCCAGCAGCTTAAGGACAGGGGACTACGAGCAGTACTTC
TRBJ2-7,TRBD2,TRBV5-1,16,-,CASSLGGLAVSYEQYF,TGCGCCAGCAGCTTGGGAGGACTAGCGGTTTCCTACGAGCAGTACTTC
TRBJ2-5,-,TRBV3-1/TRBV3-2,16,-,CASSQNWRGDQETQYF,TGTGCCAGCAGCCAAAATTGGAGGGGTGACCAAGAGACCCAGTACTTC